Sequencing of this T cell receptor (beta chain) was carried out in a study of blood T cell repertoires in COVID-19 (dated by TCRdb to 2020 to 2022). The study in broad terms: Samples covering the acute and convalescent phases of COVID-19 were provided by collaborators in the United States, Italy and Spain. A de-identified subject ID, COVID-19 status, age in years and sex were almost always included in the sample metadata. The prospective study material was composed of cDNA or gDNA derived from T cells, B-cell-depleted T cells, or PBMCs. The samples were drawn from two sources: the first 160 participants of the ongoing ImmuneRACE study, and about 1,300 subjects contributed by 6 global collaborators. Subjects who had been exposed to COVID-19, were actively infected with it, or had recovered from it provided the deeply sampled blood TCRbeta repertoires that made up the dataset. The repertoires were released in a freely available public database meant as a resource for research on the immune response to SARS-CoV-2. HLA class I and class II types, where available, came from metadata supplied by the sample provider rather than from assay-based typing.

Including the terminal cysteine and phenylalanine, the CDR3 comprises 15 residues. Kept here is only the CDR3 DNA, which spans 45 bases and is read in frame from base 1. Cut back by 4 bases and 1 base, the V and J ends lie 10 bases apart. The germline V gene (reference sequence) gives CDR1 as WNHNN and CDR2 as SYGVQD. The paper's findings and limits, for the study overall: Clinical and demographic metadata were provided uncurated, with the amount varying by source and participant.

As for this clone: This receptor's antigen is unknown. No much larger clonotype is one base removed from it; base qualities were not supplied.

TCRbeta CDR3 regions were amplified from genomic DNA by means of the immunoSEQ Assay, a bias-controlled multiplex PCR. Turning to the authors' computational methods: The number of nucleated cells in each sample was estimated by amplification of reference gene primers within the assay. Sequence reads were collapsed and filtered to measure the absolute abundance of every unique TCRbeta CDR3 rearrangement. For each sample, productive Simpson clonality was calculated as the square root of Simpson's diversity index across productive rearrangements. Sourced from immuneACCESS, this table was stored by TCRdb with only in-frame sequences that have V and J called. A share of the clones is absent; for the studies checked, an unresolved V gene accounts for under half, and the remainder has no known explanation. That table gives V, J and clone size, and the DNA gave D and trimming. Here the sample has 150,000 to 200,000 clones; 65% to 90% occur a single time. The ten largest make up around 15% of the sample.

Participants in the prospective study were aged about 18 to 95 years, lived in more than 20 United States geographic areas, and enrolled through a virtual design. In the prospective study, participants were assigned to cohorts based on the clinical history participants reported in a screening survey and a study questionnaire. ImmuneRACE Cohort 3 recovered participants were defined by two consecutive negative NP/OP PCR tests, healthcare professional clearance, or symptom resolution. In the prospective study, mobile phlebotomists collected whole blood, serum and a nasopharyngeal or oropharyngeal swab from each participant. Additional blood draws and questionnaires over an approximately two-month period could optionally be provided by prospective study participants. Blood samples from the prospective study were shipped frozen or at room temperature prior to DNA extraction.

The receptor's source is a man aged 50-60 years who had recovered from COVID-19. The specimen was PBMCs or T cells enriched from blood (not recorded which). Recombination joined TRBV10-1 with TRBJ2-2; TRBD1 is a possible D gene, resting on 5 matching bases. The CDR3: CASSARQGNTGELFF. The nucleotide sequence is given as TGCGCCAGCAGTGCGCGCCAGGGGAACACCGGGGAGCTGTTTTTT.